The 20 T cell receptor beta chains presented below share a single source sample, sequenced in a study of shared clonotypes between healthy human individuals. Clones were sequenced by immunoSEQ multiplex PCR, and TCRdb holds only the in-frame ones, with some missing. The sample consists of more than 2 million clones, 95% of them appearing once. The sample comprised naive CD4+ T cells sorted from blood. The sample's subset: CD45RA+ positively selected. Receptor source: a man between 18 and 35 years old in good health.

The chain combines TRBV5-6 with TRBJ2-7, with TRBD1 matching over 8 bases. The length of the CDR3 is 16 residues. Germline V CDR1 and CDR2: SGHDT, YYEEEE. J lost 2 bases, V lost 4 bases, and 11 bases had no gene match. DNA for the CDR3: TGTGCCAGCAGCAGCGGACAGGGCAAGGGGGCCTACGAGCAGTACTTC. Protein product: CASSSGQGKGAYEQYF.

Of note for this clone: Other DNA variants within this sample encode the same CDR3. The genes are TRBV30 and TRBJ2-1; the D is unclear. CDR3 size: 13 residues. V dropped 2 bases and J dropped 1 base, with 6 bases sitting between them. The V gene's germline CDR1 is GTSNPN and CDR2 SVGIG (reference sequence). The CDR3 DNA reads TGTGCCTGGAGTCCGGGTTCCTACAATGAGCAGTTCTTC. Translating gives CAWSPGSYNEQFF.

V gene TRBV30 combines with J gene TRBJ2-7, with D unresolved. This CDR3 is 14 amino acids long. Trimming took off 1 base at V and 0 bases at J, with 10 bases between the two ends. Germline V CDR1 and CDR2: GTSNPN, SVGIG (reference sequence). The CDR3 is CAWSAGRGSYEQYF. CDR3 sequence (DNA): TGTGCCTGGAGTGCAGGCAGAGGCTCCTACGAGCAGTACTTC.

For this clone: Other DNA sequences in the same sample also yield this CDR3. The chain couples TRBV20-1 to TRBJ2-7, with D unclear. CDR1 is DFQATT, CDR2 SNEGSKA, per germline (reference sequence). Trimming took 6 bases from V and 3 from J, leaving 9 bases between them. The CDR3 runs 11 residues. This CDR3 is CSAQGRYEQYF. The CDR3 bases are TGCAGTGCCCAAGGACGCTACGAGCAGTACTTC.

The chain couples TRBV9 to TRBJ2-3; D gene uncertain. The CDR3 length is 14 residues. The germline gives CDR1 SGDLS, CDR2 YYNGEE. V was clipped by 0 bases and J by 2 bases, with 7 bases between them. The CDR3 bases are TGTGCCAGCAGCGTAGATCCCAACACAGATACGCAGTATTTT. It translates to CASSVDPNTDTQYF.

V and J are TRBV30 and TRBJ2-7, with 8 positions matching TRBD1. With 3 bases clipped from V and 0 bases from J, the junction kept 4 bases outside the gene matches. The CDR3 is made up of 14 amino acids. From germline, CDR1 is GTSNPN and CDR2 SVGIG (reference sequence). CDR3 amino acids: CAWRGQGYSYEQYF. The CDR3 DNA reads as TGTGCCTGGAGAGGACAGGGCTACTCCTACGAGCAGTACTTC.

This clone is a singleton in its sample. The CDR3 DNA reads as TGTGCCAGCAGCCCAACACAGACCCAAGAGACCCAGTACTTC. It translates to CASSPTQTQETQYF. The V call is TRBV5-4, the J call TRBJ2-5; D call uncertain. V lost 4 bases to trimming and J lost 1 base, with 11 bases between them. The CDR3 contains 14 residues. CDR1 and CDR2 (germline): SGHNT, YYREEE (reference sequence).

The chain recombines TRBV27 with TRBJ2-1, with unresolved D. The CDR3 length is 13 residues. Germline CDR1 and CDR2: MNHEY and SMNVEV (reference sequence). Trimming took off 3 bases at V and 7 bases at J, with 10 bases between the two ends. The CDR3 sequence: CASSFSDRNEQFF. CDR3 DNA sequence: TGTGCCAGCAGTTTTTCGGATCGGAATGAGCAGTTCTTC.

The CDR3 reads CASSDVGAQNTEAFF. The CDR3 DNA sequence: TGTGCCAGCAGTGATGTAGGGGCCCAAAACACTGAAGCTTTCTTT. The genes are TRBV2 and TRBJ1-1; perhaps TRBD1 as D (5 bases). Germline CDR1 and CDR2: SNHLY and FYNNEI. The CDR3 consists of 15 residues. V lost 3 bases and J lost 2, with 13 bases in between.

The chain recombines TRBV25-1 with TRBJ1-4; no definite D call. Trimming stripped 2 bases from V and 7 bases from J, with 11 bases between. CDR1 and CDR2 from the germline V gene are MGHDK and SYGVNS. This CDR3 region has 14 residues. The CDR3 coding sequence is TGTGCCAGCAGTGAAGGAGGGAAGAGTGAAAAACTGTTTTTT. Amino acids: CASSEGGKSEKLFF.

The rearrangement uses TRBV10-3 and TRBJ1-3; D is unresolved. The CDR3 consists of 15 residues. The germline CDR1 and CDR2 sequences are ENHRY and SYGVKD. V lost 6 bases and J lost 4, with 16 bases in between. The CDR3 is CAISQDARAGNTIYF. The CDR3 DNA follows: TGTGCCATCAGCCAGGACGCCCGAGCGGGAAACACCATATATTTT.

The V and J genes are TRBV2 and TRBJ1-2; the D is unclear. V was cut by 0 bases and J by 8 bases, with 16 bases left in between. Germline V gives CDR1 SNHLY, CDR2 FYNNEI. The CDR3 totals 15 residues. CDR3 DNA sequence: TGTGCCAGCAGTGAAGCTCAAGGGCTACCCGGGGGCTACACCTTC. Its protein is CASSEAQGLPGGYTF.

The J gene is TRBJ1-2, the V gene TRBV4-3, with unresolved D. The germline V gene encodes CDR1 LGHNA and CDR2 YSLEER. This CDR3 comprises 15 residues. The V end lost 0 bases, the J end lost 11 bases, and 19 bases lay between the germline ends. The CDR3 reads CASSQEQEKLMSYTF. The CDR3 DNA is TGCGCCAGCAGCCAAGAGCAGGAGAAACTCATGAGTTACACCTTC.

The gene calls are TRBV6-1 and TRBJ2-1; 7 positions match TRBD2. V dropped 5 bases and J dropped 5; count of bases not matched to a gene: 9. This CDR3 is 15 amino acids long. CDR1 and CDR2 from the germline V gene are MNHNS and SASEGT. The CDR3 DNA follows: TGTGCCAGCAGTAGACCGGGACTAATAAACAATGAGCAGTTCTTC. Protein product: CASSRPGLINNEQFF.

This chain links TRBV18 with TRBJ1-2; TRBD1 aligns across 7 bases. CDR1 KGHSH and CDR2 LQKENI come from the germline V gene. After removal of 3 bases from V and 0 bases from J, the junction contained 7 bases not matched to a gene. The CDR3 loop spans 16 amino acids. The CDR3 nucleotides read TGTGCCAGCTCACCTGGACAGGCCCGAGCTAACTATGGCTACACCTTC. Translated: CASSPGQARANYGYTF.

The chain combines TRBV7-9 with TRBJ2-3; tentative D call: TRBD1 (6 bases). V lost 4 bases and J 0 bases, leaving 23 bases between the germline ends. Germline lookup yields CDR1 SEHNR and CDR2 FQNEAQ (reference sequence). The CDR3 sequence is 19 residues long. CDR3 coding DNA: TGTGCCAGCAGCTCGTGGACAGCTCAAATGAACCCTAGCACAGATACGCAGTATTTT. As protein: CASSSWTAQMNPSTDTQYF.

This chain uses TRBV5-1 with TRBJ1-1; 10 nucleotides align to TRBD1. This CDR3 region has 14 residues. J lost 8 bases, V lost 3 bases, and 7 bases had no gene match. Germline V lookup: CDR1 SGHRS, CDR2 YFSETQ. The CDR3 nucleotides read TGCGCCAGCAGCTCGTCCGGGACAGGGGACGAAGCTTTCTTT. Encoded protein: CASSSSGTGDEAFF.

The chain links TRBV30 to TRBJ2-5, with D tentatively TRBD2 (5 bases). The CDR3 loop spans 14 amino acids. V dropped 5 bases and J dropped 1 base, with 14 bases sitting between them. Germline V gives CDR1 GTSNPN, CDR2 SVGIG (reference sequence). In DNA form, the CDR3 reads TGTGCCTGGGCCAACCGAGGGTTCCAAGAGACCCAGTACTTC. It codes for CAWANRGFQETQYF.

This chain joins TRBV10-2 and TRBJ2-7; TRBD2 aligns across 10 bases. Germline V CDR1 and CDR2: WSHSY, SAAADI. The J segment lost 2 bases and the V segment lost 5 bases, leaving 3 bases of the junction unmatched. The CDR3 is 14 amino acids. The CDR3 DNA follows: TGCGCCAGCAGTTTGAGCGGGGGGGCCTACGAGCAGTACTTC. This encodes CASSLSGGAYEQYF.

The V call is TRBV6-1, the J call TRBJ2-3; tentative D call: TRBD1 (6 bases). Per germline, CDR1 MNHNS and CDR2 SASEGT. This CDR3 has 15 amino acids. Trimming shortened V by 6 bases and J by 6 bases, and 19 bases separated the two germline ends. The CDR3 sequence is CASRRVGAPPDTQYF. The CDR3 DNA is TGTGCCAGCAGGAGAGTGGGGGCGCCCCCGGATACGCAGTATTTT.